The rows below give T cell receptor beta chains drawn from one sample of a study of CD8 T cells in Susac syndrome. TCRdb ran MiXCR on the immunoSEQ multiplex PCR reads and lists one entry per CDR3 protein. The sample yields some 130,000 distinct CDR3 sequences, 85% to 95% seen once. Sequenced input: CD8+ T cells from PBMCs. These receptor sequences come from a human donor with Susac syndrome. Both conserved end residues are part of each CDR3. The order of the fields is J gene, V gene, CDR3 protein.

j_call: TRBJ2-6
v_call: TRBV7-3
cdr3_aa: CASSLNRVPISGANVLTF

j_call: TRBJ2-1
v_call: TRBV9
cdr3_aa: CASSDSGREGRGNEQFF

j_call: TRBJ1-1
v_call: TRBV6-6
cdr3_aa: CASSTDSLYTEAFF

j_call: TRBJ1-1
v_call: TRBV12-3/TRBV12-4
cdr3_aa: CASSASHRASRVAFF

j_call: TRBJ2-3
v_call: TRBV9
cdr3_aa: CASSGVEGSLADTQYF

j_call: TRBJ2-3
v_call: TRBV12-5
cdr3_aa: CASGQGILTSGDITDTQYF

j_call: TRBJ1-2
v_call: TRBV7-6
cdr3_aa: CASSLDSRQGHYGYTF

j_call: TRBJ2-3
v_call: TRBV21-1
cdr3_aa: CASSKAGLAGVSTDTQYF

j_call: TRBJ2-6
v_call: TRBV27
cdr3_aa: CASSLYQAGGSGANVLTF

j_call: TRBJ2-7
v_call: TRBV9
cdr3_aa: CASSVGPAGASYEQYF

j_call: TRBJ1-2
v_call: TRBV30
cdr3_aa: CAWSYGNYGYTF

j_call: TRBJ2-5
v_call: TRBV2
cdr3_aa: CAFGVLWAETQYF

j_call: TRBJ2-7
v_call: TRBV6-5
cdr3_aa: CASSTETFSYEQYF

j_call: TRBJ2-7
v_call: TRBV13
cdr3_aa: CASSPPWARPAYEQYF

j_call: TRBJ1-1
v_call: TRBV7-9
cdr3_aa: CASTLSDTEAFF

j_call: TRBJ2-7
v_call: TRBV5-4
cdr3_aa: CASSLGTEFYEQYF

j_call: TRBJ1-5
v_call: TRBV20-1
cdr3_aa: CSALPGPGGNQPQHF

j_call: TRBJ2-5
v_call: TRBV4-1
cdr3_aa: CASSLYPAGAQETQYF

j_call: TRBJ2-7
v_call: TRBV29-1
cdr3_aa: CSVWAAGTPYEQYF

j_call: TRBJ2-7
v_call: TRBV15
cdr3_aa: CATSRVSGTYEQYF

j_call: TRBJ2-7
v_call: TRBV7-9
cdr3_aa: CASSLGVRKQYF

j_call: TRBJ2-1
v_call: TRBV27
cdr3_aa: CASSLAGGFGDEQFF

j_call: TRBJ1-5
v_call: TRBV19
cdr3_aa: CASSLLHQPQHF

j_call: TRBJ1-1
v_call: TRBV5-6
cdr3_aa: CASSFGRSSGEAFF

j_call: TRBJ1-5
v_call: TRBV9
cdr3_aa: CASSVGGDGNQPQHF

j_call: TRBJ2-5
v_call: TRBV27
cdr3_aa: CASSLFLASGSGGETQYF

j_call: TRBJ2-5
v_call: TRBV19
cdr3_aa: CASSRHQETQYF

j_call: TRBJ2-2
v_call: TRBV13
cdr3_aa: CASSLAEDSQRAGELFF

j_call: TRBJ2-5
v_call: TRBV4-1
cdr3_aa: CASSQDPGTQETQYF

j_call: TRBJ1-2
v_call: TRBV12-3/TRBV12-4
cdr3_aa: CASSLASGYGYTF

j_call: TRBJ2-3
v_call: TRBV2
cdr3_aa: CASSEAASSTDTQYF

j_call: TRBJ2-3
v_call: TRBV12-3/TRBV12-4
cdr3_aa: CASSLDSADTQYF

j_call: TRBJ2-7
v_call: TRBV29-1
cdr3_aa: CSALSGQTYEQYF

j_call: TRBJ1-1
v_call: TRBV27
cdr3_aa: CASSLSTGGPEAFF

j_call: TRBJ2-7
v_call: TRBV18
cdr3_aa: CASSPPPGRTYEQYF

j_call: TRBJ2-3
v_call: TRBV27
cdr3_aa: CASSPPGGEAQYF

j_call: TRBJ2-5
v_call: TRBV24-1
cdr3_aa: CATSDLGDAETQYF

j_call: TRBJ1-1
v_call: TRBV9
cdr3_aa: CASSVGGATEAFF

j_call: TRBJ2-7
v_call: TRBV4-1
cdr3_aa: CASSLGQAHEQYF

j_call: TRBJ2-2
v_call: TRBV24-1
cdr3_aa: CATSESGLAGVGGELFF

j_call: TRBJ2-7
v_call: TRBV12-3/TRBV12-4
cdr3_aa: CASSSVDRRPYEQYF

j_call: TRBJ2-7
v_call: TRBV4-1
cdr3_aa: CASSPYSTTSSEQYF

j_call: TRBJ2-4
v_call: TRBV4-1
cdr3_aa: CASSQDSTAIQYF

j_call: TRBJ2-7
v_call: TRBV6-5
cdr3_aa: CASSWTVRASEQYF

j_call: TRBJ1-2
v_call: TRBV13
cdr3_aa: CASSLVQGDGYTF

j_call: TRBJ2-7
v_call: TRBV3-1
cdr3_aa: CASSQGLPSYEQYF

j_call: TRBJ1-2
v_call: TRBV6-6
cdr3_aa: CASSSGGYGYTF